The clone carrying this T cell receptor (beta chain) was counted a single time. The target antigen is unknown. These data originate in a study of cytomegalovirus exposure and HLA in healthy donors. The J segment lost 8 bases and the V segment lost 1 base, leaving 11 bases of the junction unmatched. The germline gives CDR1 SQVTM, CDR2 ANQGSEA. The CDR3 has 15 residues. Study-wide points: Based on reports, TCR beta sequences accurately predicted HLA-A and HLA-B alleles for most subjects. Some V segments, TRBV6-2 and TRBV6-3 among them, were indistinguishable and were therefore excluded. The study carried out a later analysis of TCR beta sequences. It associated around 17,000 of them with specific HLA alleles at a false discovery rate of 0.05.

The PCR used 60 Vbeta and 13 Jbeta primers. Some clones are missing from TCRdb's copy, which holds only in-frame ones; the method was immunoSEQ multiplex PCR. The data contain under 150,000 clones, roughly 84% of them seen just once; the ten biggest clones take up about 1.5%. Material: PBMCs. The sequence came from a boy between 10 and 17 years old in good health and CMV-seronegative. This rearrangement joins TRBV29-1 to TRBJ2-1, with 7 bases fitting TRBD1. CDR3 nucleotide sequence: TGCAGCGTTGAAGGAGGGGAAGGGGGCGAAGATGAGCAGTTCTTC. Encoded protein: CSVEGGEGGEDEQFF.